This T cell receptor (beta chain) comes out of a study of vaccination effects on CD4 cells after COVID-19. Study-wide results and caveats: Only a single clone (1 of 255 vaccine-induced clones in healthy vaccinees) cross-reacted with common cold coronaviruses.

The CDR3 has 14 amino acids. Germline-derived CDR1 and CDR2 are MNHEY and SVGAGI. V was cut by 7 bases and J by 3 bases, with 15 bases left in between. Pools of viral peptides were used by the ViraFEST assay to expand antigen-specific CD4+ T cells ahead of sequencing. CD4+ T cells were isolated after around ten days of culture. Of the BNT162b2 and mRNA-1273 vaccines, participants received two doses of one or the other. The researchers cultured roughly 2.2 million PBMC per well with 8 to 10 IU/ml IL-2 and approximately 9.3 ug/ml peptides. The authors replaced half the medium with IL-2 medium on days 3 and 7. This clone was counted once. Its antigen is currently unknown. Some clones are missing from TCRdb's copy, which holds only in-frame ones; the method was immunoSEQ multiplex PCR. The sample has under 35,000 clones, 70% to 75% seen once.

The starting material was CD4+ T cells from PBMCs cultured with HCoV-NL63 spike peptides, obtained after COVID-19 vaccination. The chain has TRBV6-5 and TRBJ1-1; weak D call: TRBD1 (6 bases). The sequence was collected from a human donor who received a COVID-19 vaccine. CDR3 sequence reads: CASTRPGQYTEAFF. As DNA, the CDR3 is TGTGCCAGCACACGACCCGGACAGTACACTGAAGCTTTCTTT.